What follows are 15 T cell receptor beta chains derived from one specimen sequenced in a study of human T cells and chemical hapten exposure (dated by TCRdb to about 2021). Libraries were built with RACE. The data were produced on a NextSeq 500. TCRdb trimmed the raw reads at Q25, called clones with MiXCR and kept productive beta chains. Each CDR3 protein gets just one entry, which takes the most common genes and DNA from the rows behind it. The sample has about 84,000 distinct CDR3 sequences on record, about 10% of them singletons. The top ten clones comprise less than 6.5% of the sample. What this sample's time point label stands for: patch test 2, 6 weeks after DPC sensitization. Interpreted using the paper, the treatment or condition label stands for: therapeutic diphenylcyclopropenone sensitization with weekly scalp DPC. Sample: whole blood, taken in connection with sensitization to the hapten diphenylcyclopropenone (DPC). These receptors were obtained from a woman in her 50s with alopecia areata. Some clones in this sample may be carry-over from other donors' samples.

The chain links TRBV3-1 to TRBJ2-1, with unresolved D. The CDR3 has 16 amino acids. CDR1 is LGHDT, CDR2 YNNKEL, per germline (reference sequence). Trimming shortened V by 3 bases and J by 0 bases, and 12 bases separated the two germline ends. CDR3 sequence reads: CASSHVGESSYNEQFF. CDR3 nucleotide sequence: TGTGCCAGCAGCCACGTGGGCGAGAGCTCCTACAATGAGCAGTTCTTC.

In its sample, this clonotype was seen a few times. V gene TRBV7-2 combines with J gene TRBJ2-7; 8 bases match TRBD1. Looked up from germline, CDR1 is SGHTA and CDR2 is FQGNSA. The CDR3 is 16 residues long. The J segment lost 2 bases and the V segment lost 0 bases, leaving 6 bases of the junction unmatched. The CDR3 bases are TGTGCCAGCAGCTTAGCGGTTCAGGGGGCTGCCTACGAGCAGTACTTC. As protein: CASSLAVQGAAYEQYF. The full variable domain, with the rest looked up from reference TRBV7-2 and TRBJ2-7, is GAGVSQSPSNKVTEKGKDVELRCDPISGHTALYWYRQSLGQGLEFLIYFQGNSAPDKSGLPSDRFSAERTGGSVSTLTIQRTQQEDSAVYLCASSLAVQGAAYEQYFGPGTRLTVT.

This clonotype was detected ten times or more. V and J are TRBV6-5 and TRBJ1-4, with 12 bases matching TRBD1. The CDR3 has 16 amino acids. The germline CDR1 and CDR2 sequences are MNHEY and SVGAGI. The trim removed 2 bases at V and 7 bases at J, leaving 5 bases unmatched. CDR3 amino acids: CASSYGTGGSSEKLFF. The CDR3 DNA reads TGTGCCAGCAGTTACGGGACAGGGGGCTCGAGTGAAAAACTGTTTTTT.

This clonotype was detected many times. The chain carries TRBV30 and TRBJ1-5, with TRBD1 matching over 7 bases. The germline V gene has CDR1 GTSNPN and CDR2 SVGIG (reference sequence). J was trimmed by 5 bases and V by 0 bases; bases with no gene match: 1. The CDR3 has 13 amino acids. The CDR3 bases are TGTGCCTGGAGTGTCGACAGGGATCAGCCCCAGCATTTT. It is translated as CAWSVDRDQPQHF.

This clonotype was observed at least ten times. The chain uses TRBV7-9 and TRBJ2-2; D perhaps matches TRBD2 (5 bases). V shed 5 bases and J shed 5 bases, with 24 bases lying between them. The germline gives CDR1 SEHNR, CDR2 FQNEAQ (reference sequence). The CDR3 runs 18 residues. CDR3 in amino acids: CASSRWRILLDTTGELFF. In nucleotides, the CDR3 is TGTGCCAGCAGCAGATGGAGGATCCTACTTGACACTACCGGGGAGCTGTTTTTT.

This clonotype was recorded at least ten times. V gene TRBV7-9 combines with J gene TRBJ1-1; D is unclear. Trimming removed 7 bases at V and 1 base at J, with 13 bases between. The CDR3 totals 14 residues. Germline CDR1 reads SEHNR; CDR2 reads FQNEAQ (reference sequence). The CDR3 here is CASNWIGRNTEAFF. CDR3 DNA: TGTGCCAGCAACTGGATAGGGCGGAACACTGAAGCTTTCTTT.

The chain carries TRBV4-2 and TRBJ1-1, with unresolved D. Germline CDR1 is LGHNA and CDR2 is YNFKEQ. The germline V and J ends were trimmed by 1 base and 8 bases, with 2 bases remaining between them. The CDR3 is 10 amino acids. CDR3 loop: CASSQGEAFF. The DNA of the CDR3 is TGTGCCAGCAGCCAAGGAGAAGCTTTCTTT.

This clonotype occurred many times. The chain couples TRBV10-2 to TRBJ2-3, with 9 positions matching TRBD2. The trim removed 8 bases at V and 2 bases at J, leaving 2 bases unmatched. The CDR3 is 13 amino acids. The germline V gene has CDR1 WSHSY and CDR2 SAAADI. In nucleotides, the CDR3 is TGCGCCAGCCGGACTAGCGTCACAGATACGCAGTATTTT. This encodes CASRTSVTDTQYF.

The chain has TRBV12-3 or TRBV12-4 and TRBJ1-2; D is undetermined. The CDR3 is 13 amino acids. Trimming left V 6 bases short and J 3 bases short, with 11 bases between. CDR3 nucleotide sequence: TGTGCCAGCAGCCCCGCGCGGGACTATGGCTACACCTTC. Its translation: CASSPARDYGYTF.

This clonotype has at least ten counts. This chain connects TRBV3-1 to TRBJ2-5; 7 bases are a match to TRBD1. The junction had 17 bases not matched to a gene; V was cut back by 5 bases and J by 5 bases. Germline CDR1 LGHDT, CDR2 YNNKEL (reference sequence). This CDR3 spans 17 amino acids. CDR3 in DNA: TGTGCCAGCAGCACAAGACCACCACAGGGGAGTGGGGAGACCCAGTACTTC. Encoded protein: CASSTRPPQGSGETQYF.

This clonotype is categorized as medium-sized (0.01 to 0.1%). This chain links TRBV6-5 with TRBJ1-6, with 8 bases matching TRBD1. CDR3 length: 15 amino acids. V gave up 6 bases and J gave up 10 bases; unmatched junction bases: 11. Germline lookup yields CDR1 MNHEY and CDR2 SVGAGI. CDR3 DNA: TGTGCCAGCAGACAGGGACAGGCGATTCTGTCACCCCTCCACTTT. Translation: CASRQGQAILSPLHF.

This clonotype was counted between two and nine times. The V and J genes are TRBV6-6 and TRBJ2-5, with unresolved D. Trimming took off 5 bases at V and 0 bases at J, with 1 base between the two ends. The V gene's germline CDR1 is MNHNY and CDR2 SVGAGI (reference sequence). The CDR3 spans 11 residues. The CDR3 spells CASSDQETQYF. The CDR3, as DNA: TGTGCCAGCAGTGACCAAGAGACCCAGTACTTC.

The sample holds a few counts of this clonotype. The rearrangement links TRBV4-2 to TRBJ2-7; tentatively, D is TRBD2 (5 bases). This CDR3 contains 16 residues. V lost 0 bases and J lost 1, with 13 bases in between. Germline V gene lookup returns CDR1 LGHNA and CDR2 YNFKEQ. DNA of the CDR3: TGTGCCAGCAGCCAAGATCCCCCACCGGGGTCCTACGAGCAGTACTTC. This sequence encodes CASSQDPPPGSYEQYF.

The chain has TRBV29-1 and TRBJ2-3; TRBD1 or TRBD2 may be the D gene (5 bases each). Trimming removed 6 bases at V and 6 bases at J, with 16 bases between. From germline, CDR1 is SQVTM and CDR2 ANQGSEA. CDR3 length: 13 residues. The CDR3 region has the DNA TGCAGCGTGAGGGGCCAGCTGACCGATACGCAGTATTTT. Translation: CSVRGQLTDTQYF.

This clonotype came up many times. This CDR3 is CASSLAPRETQYF. The DNA of the CDR3 is TGTGCCAGCAGCTTAGCTCCCCGTGAGACCCAGTACTTC. This sequence joins TRBV7-7 and TRBJ2-5; D uncertain. Germline V gene sequence: CDR1 SSHAT, CDR2 FNYEAQ (reference sequence). The CDR3 runs to 13 residues. The ends were cut back, 0 bases at V and 5 bases at J, with 7 bases in the middle.